Listed below are T cell receptor beta chains from one sample, sequenced in a study of shared clonotypes between healthy human individuals. The assay was immunoSEQ multiplex PCR, and TCRdb's table has in-frame clones only and misses some. The table lists around 2.5 million clones, 80% to 95% of them singletons. Sequencing was done on a sample of naive CD4+ T cells from PBMCs. The receptor source for this set is a man younger than 30 in good health. Some clones in this sample may be carry-over from other donors' samples. Both conserved end residues are trimmed from each CDR3.

TRBV28	TRBJ1-2	ASSFRSGQGDGYT
TRBV2	TRBJ1-5	ASSEQGNQPQH
TRBV2	TRBJ1-1	ASSQQGTLNTEAF
TRBV6-5	TRBJ2-5	ASEVQGAKWTQY
TRBV5-6	TRBJ2-1	ASSLVTSGRKEQF
TRBV4-2	TRBJ2-1	ASSQAGGLYNEQF
TRBV9	TRBJ2-3	ASSVVGQETDTQY
TRBV14	TRBJ2-7	ASSQDPSGEQY
TRBV4-1	TRBJ1-5	ASSQEQGRGNQPQH
TRBV4-1	TRBJ2-7	ASSPGLARSSYEQY
TRBV5-1	TRBJ2-1	ASSLKSGTVRNEQF
TRBV19	TRBJ2-7	ASSRQGAEQY